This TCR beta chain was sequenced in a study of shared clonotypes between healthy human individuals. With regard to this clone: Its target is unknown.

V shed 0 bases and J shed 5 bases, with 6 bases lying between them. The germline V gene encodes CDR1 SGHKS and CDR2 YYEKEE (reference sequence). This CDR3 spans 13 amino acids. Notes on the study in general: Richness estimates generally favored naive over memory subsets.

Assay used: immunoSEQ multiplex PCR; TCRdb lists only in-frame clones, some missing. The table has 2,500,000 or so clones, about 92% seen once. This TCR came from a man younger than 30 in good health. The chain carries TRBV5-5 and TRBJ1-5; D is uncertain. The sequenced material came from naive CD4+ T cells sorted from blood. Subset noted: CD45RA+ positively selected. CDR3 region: CASSLGIYQPQHF. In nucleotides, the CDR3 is TGTGCCAGCAGCTTGGGCATTTATCAGCCCCAGCATTTT.